The text below deals with one TCR beta chain. A much bigger clone sits one base away, suggesting this may be a read error. Trimming cost V 9 bases and J 4 bases, with 27 bases left between them. Per germline, CDR1 WNHNN and CDR2 SYGVQD (reference sequence). The CDR3 spans 17 residues. MiXCR, run by TCRdb on the reads, gives a single entry per CDR3 protein. This sample has 200,000 to 300,000 distinct CDR3 sequences, with around 26% found just once. This sample was included in a study of kidney transplant recipient with SARS-CoV-2 infection. The source is a male patient between 25 and 39 years old who had COVID-19 and was a kidney transplant recipient. Some T cells may have come from the graft donor. The source material was a blood sample, sampled at baseline and on approximately day 120 from a kidney transplant recipient. The chain employs TRBV10-1 and TRBJ1-2; D unresolved. The chain's CDR3 is CARSLNTRSRKTYGYTF. The CDR3 nucleotides are TGCGCCAGGAGTTTAAACACAAGATCGCGAAAGACCTATGGCTACACCTTC.